This T cell receptor beta chain was identified in a study of a mutant IDH1 vaccine in newly diagnosed glioma (dated by TCRdb to about 2021). The study in broad terms: Patients were given eight vaccinations, in weeks 1, 3, 5, 7, 11, 15, 19 and 23, which matched visits V03 through V10. Longitudinal TCRB deep sequencing was performed for 20 to 30 treated patients wherever samples were available for exploratory analyses. Vaccination started 4-6 weeks after radiotherapy alone, or was given together with temozolomide cycles in the groups whose treatment included chemotherapy. Of the approximately 35 treated patients, 62.5% were male and around 40% were female, and the mean age was 40.4 years. Prior to enrollment, patients had been given standard therapy consisting of radiotherapy alone, temozolomide alone, or radiochemotherapy with temozolomide, with the combination given to most patients. Peripheral blood was drawn at six visits: V03 (baseline), V05, V07, V10, V12 and V13.

As regards this clone: Its antigen is still unknown. The sample holds no much larger clone one base away, and base qualities are not on file.

Library preparation employed the immunoSEQ multiplex PCR assay. The hsTCRB Kit was used according to the manufacturer's protocol to amplify rearranged TCR beta chain sequences. TCRB libraries were sequenced on an Illumina MiSeq. Processing in the source paper ran as follows. The proprietary platform of the kit vendor was used for demultiplexing, trimming and gene mapping. TCRdb carries this immuneACCESS record with in-frame sequences only. Its versions omit some clonotypes, under half of them owing to an unresolved V gene in the studies checked, with the rest unexplained. The V and J calls and clone size are taken from that table; D and trimming were inferred from the DNA. This sample gives under 70,000 clones in total; approximately 79% of them show up just once. The ten top clones hold 6.5% to 9% of the sample. Broad study findings and their caveats: PBMC samples for TCRB deep sequencing were selected based on availability. Immune responses induced by the vaccine were seen in roughly 92% of patients across multiple MHC alleles. Pseudoprogression appeared unrelated to alterations in the top peripheral T cell clonotypes detected by TCRB sequencing. The authors stated that sample limitations prevented analyses of patient blood samples from being reproduced.

The sample's time point, from its label and the paper: week 5, during vaccination. A 20-mer mutant IDH1 peptide at 300 micrograms in Montanide made up each vaccine dose, which was injected subcutaneously together with topical imiquimod. The donors had newly diagnosed IDH1-mutant astrocytomas of WHO grade 3 or 4 that showed loss of nuclear ATRX. The samples were drawn from NOA16, a multicentre, single-arm, open-label phase I trial in Germany that tested a mutant IDH1 peptide vaccine in humans for the first time. Genomic DNA for TCRB sequencing was extracted from EDTA blood using the DNeasy Blood and Tissue Kit. The TCR originated in a woman in her 50s with glioma. Specimen: PBMCs, collected from a glioma patient whose treatment included an IDH1 peptide vaccine.

CDR3 sequence: CASSFRSGANTGELFF. The sequence in DNA is TGTGCCAGCAGCTTCCGTAGCGGGGCGAACACCGGGGAGCTGTTTTTT. The rearranged segments are TRBV5-8 and TRBJ2-2; 8 of the junction bases match TRBD2. According to the germline V gene, CDR1 reads SGHTS and CDR2 reads YDEGEE. Spanning cysteine to phenylalanine, the CDR3 consists of 16 amino acids. Left in the record is the CDR3 DNA by itself, 48 bases read in frame from the first base. V lost 2 bases and J lost 0 bases, and the count of bases not matched to a germline gene is 3.